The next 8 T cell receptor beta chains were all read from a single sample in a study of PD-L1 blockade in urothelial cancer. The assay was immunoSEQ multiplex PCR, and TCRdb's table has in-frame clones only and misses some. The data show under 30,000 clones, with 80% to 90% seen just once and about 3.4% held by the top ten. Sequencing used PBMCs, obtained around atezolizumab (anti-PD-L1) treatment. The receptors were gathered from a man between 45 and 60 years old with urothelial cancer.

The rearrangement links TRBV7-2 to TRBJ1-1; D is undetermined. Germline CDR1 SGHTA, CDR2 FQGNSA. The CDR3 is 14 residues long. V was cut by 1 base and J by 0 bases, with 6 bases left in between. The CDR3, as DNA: TGTGCCAGCAGCTTAGAGTACATGAACACTGAAGCTTTCTTT. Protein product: CASSLEYMNTEAFF.

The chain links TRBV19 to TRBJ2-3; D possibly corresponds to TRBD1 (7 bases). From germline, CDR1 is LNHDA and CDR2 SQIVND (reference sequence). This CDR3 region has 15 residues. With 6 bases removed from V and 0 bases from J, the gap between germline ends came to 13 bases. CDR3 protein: CASSRGDTSTDTQYF. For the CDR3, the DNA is TGTGCCAGTAGCAGGGGGGATACTAGCACAGATACGCAGTATTTT.

CDR3 sequence (DNA): TGTGCCAGCAGACGCGACAGGGGCCCGAACACCGGGGAGCTGTTTTTT. Protein: CASRRDRGPNTGELFF. The V and J genes are TRBV28 and TRBJ2-2; 8 bases line up with TRBD1. The CDR3 length is 16 residues. After removal of 6 bases from V and 0 bases from J, the junction contained 6 bases not matched to a gene. Germline values: CDR1 MDHEN, CDR2 SYDVKM.

The CDR3 nucleotides are TGTGCCAGCTTGCGTGTCCTCCCTGTTTACGAGCAGTACTTC. It translates to CASLRVLPVYEQYF. This chain joins TRBV6-1 and TRBJ2-7; no clear D. Germline-derived CDR1 and CDR2 are MNHNS and SASEGT. Trimming stripped 8 bases from V and 4 bases from J, with 18 bases between. This CDR3 is 14 amino acids long.

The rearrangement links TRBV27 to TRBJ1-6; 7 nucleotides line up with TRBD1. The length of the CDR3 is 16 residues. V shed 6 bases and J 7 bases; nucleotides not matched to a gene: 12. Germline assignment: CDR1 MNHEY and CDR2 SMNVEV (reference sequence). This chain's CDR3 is CASRDRESPLNSPLHF. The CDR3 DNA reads TGTGCCAGCAGAGACAGGGAGTCTCCCCTAAATTCACCCCTCCACTTT.

In DNA, the CDR3 is TGTGCCAGCAGCTTGTATCCGGGACATAGGAACTATGGCTACACCTTC. It translates to CASSLYPGHRNYGYTF. The genes are TRBV5-5 and TRBJ1-2, with a tentative D call TRBD1 (6 bases). The CDR3 spans 16 residues. Trimming took off 1 base at V and 2 bases at J, with 15 bases between the two ends. Germline CDR1 SGHKS, CDR2 YYEKEE (reference sequence).

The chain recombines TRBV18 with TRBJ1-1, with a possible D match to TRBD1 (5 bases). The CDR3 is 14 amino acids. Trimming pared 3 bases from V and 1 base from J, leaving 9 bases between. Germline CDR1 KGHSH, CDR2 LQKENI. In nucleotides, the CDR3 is TGTGCCAGCTCACCGACAGAGAAGAACACTGAAGCTTTCTTT. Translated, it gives CASSPTEKNTEAFF.

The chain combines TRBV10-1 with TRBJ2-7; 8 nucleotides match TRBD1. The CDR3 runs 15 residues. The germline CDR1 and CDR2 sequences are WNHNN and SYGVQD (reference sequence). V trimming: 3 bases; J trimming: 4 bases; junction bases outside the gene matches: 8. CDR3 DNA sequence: TGCGCCAGCAGTGACGAAGGACAGGGCGCGTACGAGCAGTACTTC. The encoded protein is CASSDEGQGAYEQYF.